Listed below are T cell receptor beta chains from one sample, sequenced in a study of blood T cell repertoires in COVID-19. Sequenced by immunoSEQ multiplex PCR; TCRdb stores in-frame clones only, minus some. The sample yields a few hundred thousand clones, roughly 84% seen once. The sequencing input was peripheral blood. The receptors originated from a man in his fifties or sixties with active or convalescent COVID-19. The CDR3 runs from the conserved cysteine through the conserved F or W. The order of the fields is CDR3 length, clone size, J gene, V gene, D gene, CDR3 protein, CDR3 DNA. D genes are given only for firm matches. Rows may omit the clone size; those that give it use once, few, many or a size class.

length: 12; size: -; J: TRBJ2-7; V: TRBV7-2; D: -; CDR3: CASAGEPYEQYF; DNA: TGTGCCAGCGCAGGGGAACCCTACGAGCAGTACTTC
length: 16; size: -; J: TRBJ1-3; V: TRBV6-5; D: -; CDR3: CASSYSQAGSGNTIYF; DNA: TGTGCCAGCAGTTACTCGCAGGCGGGGTCCGGAAACACCATATATTTT
length: 14; size: once; J: TRBJ1-6; V: TRBV18; D: TRBD1; CDR3: CASSPETGVSPLHF; DNA: TGTGCCAGCTCACCAGAGACAGGGGTTTCACCCCTCCACTTT
length: 16; size: -; J: TRBJ1-1; V: TRBV5-1; D: TRBD1; CDR3: CASSVMTGGENTEAFF; DNA: TGCGCCAGCAGCGTTATGACAGGGGGAGAGAACACTGAAGCTTTCTTT
length: 16; size: -; J: TRBJ1-4; V: TRBV28; D: -; CDR3: CASRHHGGGGGEKLFF; DNA: TGTGCCAGCCGGCATCACGGGGGGGGCGGGGGTGAAAAACTGTTTTTT
length: 16; size: -; J: TRBJ2-2; V: TRBV2; D: TRBD2; CDR3: CASYSGGAFSTGELFF; DNA: TGTGCTAGCTATAGCGGGGGGGCCTTTAGCACCGGGGAGCTGTTTTTT
length: 15; size: -; J: TRBJ2-7; V: TRBV6-5; D: -; CDR3: CASSYGRRYSYEQYF; DNA: TGTGCCAGCAGTTACGGTCGCAGGTACAGCTACGAGCAGTACTTC
length: 15; size: -; J: TRBJ1-2; V: TRBV5-1; D: -; CDR3: CASSLGIDSIYGYTF; DNA: TGCGCCAGCAGCTTGGGTATAGACAGCATATATGGCTACACCTTC
length: 15; size: -; J: TRBJ2-1; V: TRBV18; D: TRBD2; CDR3: CASSPMGLAGNEQFF; DNA: TGTGCCAGCTCACCAATGGGACTAGCGGGAAACGAGCAGTTCTTC
length: 14; size: -; J: TRBJ2-7; V: TRBV10-2; D: -; CDR3: CASSMTGITYEQYF; DNA: TGCGCCAGCAGCATGACAGGTATTACCTACGAGCAGTACTTC
length: 13; size: -; J: TRBJ2-7; V: TRBV15; D: TRBD1; CDR3: CATSLQGGYAQYF; DNA: TGTGCCACCAGCTTACAGGGGGGATACGCGCAGTACTTC
length: 11; size: -; J: TRBJ1-4; V: TRBV30; D: -; CDR3: CAWSPDEKLFF; DNA: TGTGCCTGGAGTCCGGATGAAAAACTGTTTTTT
length: 16; size: few; J: TRBJ2-7; V: TRBV5-4; D: TRBD1; CDR3: CASSLARDRGPHEQYF; DNA: TGTGCCAGCAGCTTGGCCCGGGACAGGGGCCCTCACGAGCAGTACTTC
length: 15; size: -; J: TRBJ2-3; V: TRBV5-8; D: TRBD2; CDR3: CASSISGRAGDTQYF; DNA: TGTGCCAGCAGCATAAGCGGGAGGGCCGGGGATACGCAGTATTTT
length: 15; size: -; J: TRBJ2-2; V: TRBV2; D: TRBD2; CDR3: CASSVAGGQTGELFF; DNA: TGTGCCAGCAGCGTAGCGGGAGGGCAAACCGGGGAGCTGTTTTTT
length: 13; size: once; J: TRBJ2-2; V: TRBV11-2; D: -; CDR3: CASSNRADRELFF; DNA: TGTGCCAGCAGCAACAGGGCCGACCGGGAGCTGTTTTTT
length: 13; size: -; J: TRBJ2-7; V: TRBV5-1; D: -; CDR3: CASSLVASYEQYF; DNA: TGCGCCAGCAGCTTGGTGGCTAGCTACGAGCAGTACTTC
length: 13; size: -; J: TRBJ1-1; V: TRBV30; D: TRBD1; CDR3: CACRRGPSAEAFF; DNA: TGTGCCTGTCGTAGGGGGCCTTCGGCTGAAGCTTTCTTT
length: 13; size: few; J: TRBJ1-2; V: TRBV2; D: TRBD1; CDR3: CASRAGQGSGYTF; DNA: TGTGCCAGCAGGGCGGGACAGGGGAGTGGATACACCTTC
length: 15; size: -; J: TRBJ2-1; V: TRBV3-1/TRBV3-2; D: TRBD2; CDR3: CASAKSGDFYNEQFF; DNA: TGTGCCAGCGCGAAGAGCGGGGACTTCTACAATGAGCAGTTCTTC
length: 17; size: once; J: TRBJ1-6; V: TRBV28; D: TRBD1; CDR3: CASSSSGGLLSDSPLHF; DNA: TGTGCCAGCAGTTCTTCAGGGGGTCTCCTTTCGGATTCACCCCTCCACTTT
length: 16; size: once; J: TRBJ1-4; V: TRBV19; D: -; CDR3: CATEDRRASTNEKLFF; DNA: TGTGCGACAGAGGACAGAAGAGCATCAACTAATGAAAAACTGTTTTTT
length: 16; size: -; J: TRBJ1-3; V: TRBV9; D: -; CDR3: CASSPHGESTGNTIYF; DNA: TGTGCCAGCAGCCCCCACGGGGAGTCAACTGGAAACACCATATATTTT
length: 16; size: -; J: TRBJ1-1; V: TRBV5-1; D: TRBD1; CDR3: CASSPYRGRYLTEAFF; DNA: TGCGCCAGCAGCCCCTACAGGGGACGGTATCTGACTGAAGCTTTCTTT
length: 16; size: once; J: TRBJ1-3; V: TRBV7-9; D: TRBD1; CDR3: CASSPDREGTGNTIYF; DNA: TGTGCCAGCAGTCCGGACAGGGAAGGTACCGGAAACACCATATATTTT
length: 13; size: -; J: TRBJ1-6; V: TRBV28; D: -; CDR3: CASSFQGNSPLHF; DNA: TGTGCCAGCAGTTTTCAGGGTAATTCACCCCTCCACTTT
length: 16; size: -; J: TRBJ1-1; V: TRBV28; D: -; CDR3: CASSLLYPQLDTEAFF; DNA: TGTGCCAGCAGTTTATTGTATCCCCAACTGGACACTGAAGCTTTCTTT
length: 17; size: -; J: TRBJ1-2; V: TRBV3-1/TRBV3-2; D: -; CDR3: CASSQTLTGLRYYGYTF; DNA: TGTGCCAGCAGCCAGACATTAACAGGGCTGAGGTACTATGGCTACACCTTC
length: 15; size: -; J: TRBJ1-5; V: TRBV2; D: TRBD1; CDR3: CASSLEGQGMGPQHF; DNA: TGTGCCAGCAGTTTAGAGGGACAGGGGATGGGGCCCCAGCATTTT
length: 16; size: -; J: TRBJ2-7; V: TRBV30; D: TRBD2; CDR3: CAWSPGTSGGSYEQYF; DNA: TGTGCCTGGAGCCCCGGGACTAGCGGGGGATCCTACGAGCAGTACTTC
length: 13; size: -; J: TRBJ2-1; V: TRBV19; D: -; CDR3: CASSVGQYNEQFF; DNA: TGTGCCAGTAGTGTTGGACAGTACAATGAGCAGTTCTTC
length: 20; size: -; J: TRBJ1-1; V: TRBV4-2; D: TRBD1; CDR3: CASSLYNLRDRVGRGPEAFF; DNA: TGTGCCAGCAGCCTATACAACCTCCGGGACAGGGTGGGGAGGGGGCCTGAAGCTTTCTTT
length: 14; size: -; J: TRBJ1-5; V: TRBV20-1; D: TRBD1; CDR3: CSASRTGGHQPQHF; DNA: TGCAGTGCGAGTAGGACAGGGGGACATCAGCCCCAGCATTTT
length: 16; size: -; J: TRBJ1-5; V: TRBV19; D: TRBD1; CDR3: CASSIGAGGYNQPQHF; DNA: TGTGCCAGTAGTATTGGGGCAGGGGGTTACAATCAGCCCCAGCATTTT
length: 16; size: -; J: TRBJ2-2; V: TRBV5-6; D: TRBD2; CDR3: CASSLRGLARTGELFF; DNA: TGTGCCAGCAGCTTAAGGGGACTAGCCCGCACCGGGGAGCTGTTTTTT
length: 14; size: -; J: TRBJ1-6; V: TRBV9; D: -; CDR3: CASSVELKNSPLHF; DNA: TGTGCCAGCAGCGTAGAACTGAAAAATTCACCCCTCCACTTT
length: 21; size: -; J: TRBJ2-6; V: TRBV7-2; D: TRBD1; CDR3: CASSLAPPRDRGGSGANVLTF; DNA: TGTGCCAGCAGCTTAGCGCCCCCCCGGGACAGGGGCGGGTCTGGGGCCAACGTCCTGACTTTC
length: 12; size: -; J: TRBJ1-1; V: TRBV27; D: TRBD1; CDR3: CASSHPDRGAFF; DNA: TGTGCCAGCAGTCACCCGGACAGGGGAGCTTTCTTT
length: 16; size: -; J: TRBJ2-5; V: TRBV10-2; D: TRBD2; CDR3: CASSRRAGGGGETQYF; DNA: TGCGCCAGCAGTAGGCGTGCGGGAGGCGGAGGAGAGACCCAGTACTTC
length: 14; size: -; J: TRBJ2-3; V: TRBV20-1; D: TRBD1; CDR3: CSASRTGGIDTQYF; DNA: TGCAGTGCTAGTAGGACAGGGGGCATCGATACGCAGTATTTT
length: 14; size: -; J: TRBJ1-1; V: TRBV28; D: -; CDR3: CASSLFRGRTEAFF; DNA: TGTGCCAGCAGTTTATTCAGGGGTCGGACTGAAGCTTTCTTT
length: 15; size: -; J: TRBJ2-2; V: TRBV7-9; D: TRBD1; CDR3: CASSFLGQGAGELFF; DNA: TGTGCCAGCAGCTTTTTAGGACAGGGCGCCGGGGAGCTGTTTTTT
length: 16; size: -; J: TRBJ2-5; V: TRBV4-3; D: -; CDR3: CASSQDPGNNQETQYF; DNA: TGCGCCAGCAGCCAAGATCCAGGGAACAACCAAGAGACCCAGTACTTC
length: 15; size: -; J: TRBJ2-7; V: TRBV7-6; D: TRBD2; CDR3: CASSFGLASTYEQYF; DNA: TGTGCCAGCAGCTTTGGACTAGCGAGCACCTACGAGCAGTACTTC
length: 15; size: -; J: TRBJ2-7; V: TRBV18; D: TRBD2; CDR3: CASSRGTSGNYEQYF; DNA: TGTGCCAGCTCACGAGGGACTAGCGGGAACTACGAGCAGTACTTC
length: 14; size: once; J: TRBJ1-1; V: TRBV29-1; D: -; CDR3: CSVERQLLNTEAFF; DNA: TGCAGCGTTGAAAGACAGCTATTGAACACTGAAGCTTTCTTT
length: 16; size: -; J: TRBJ1-2; V: TRBV5-4; D: TRBD1; CDR3: CASSLGLMNRGYGYTF; DNA: TGTGCCAGCAGCTTGGGCCTGATGAACAGGGGATATGGCTACACCTTC
length: 13; size: -; J: TRBJ1-5; V: TRBV10-3; D: TRBD1; CDR3: CAIRQGGDQPQHF; DNA: TGTGCCATTAGACAGGGCGGGGATCAGCCCCAGCATTTT
length: 11; size: once; J: TRBJ1-5; V: TRBV30; D: -; CDR3: CAWSVDELQHF; DNA: TGTGCCTGGAGTGTAGATGAGCTTCAGCATTTT
length: 16; size: -; J: TRBJ1-1; V: TRBV13; D: TRBD1; CDR3: CASSPGQGALNTEAFF; DNA: TGTGCCAGCAGCCCAGGACAGGGGGCGTTGAACACTGAAGCTTTCTTT
length: 14; size: -; J: TRBJ2-7; V: TRBV5-1; D: -; CDR3: CASSLATGTYEQYF; DNA: TGCGCCAGCAGCTTGGCCACTGGTACCTACGAGCAGTACTTC